The 20 T cell receptor beta chains presented below share a single source sample, sequenced in a study of shared clonotypes between healthy human individuals. Some clones are missing from TCRdb's copy, which holds only in-frame ones; the method was immunoSEQ multiplex PCR. The sample has 1.6 million or so clones, around 95% seen once; the top ten hold 1.2%. Sequencing was carried out using naive CD4+ T cells sorted from blood. The subset denotes: CD45RA+ positively selected. The receptor source for this set is a man aged 30 to 39 in good health.

V gene TRBV28 combines with J gene TRBJ1-5; the match to TRBD1 covers 8 bases. Trimming took 5 bases from V and 6 from J; bases not matched to a gene: 9. There are 15 residues in the CDR3. The germline CDR1 and CDR2 sequences are MDHEN and SYDVKM. The CDR3 here is CASSPDRVPRQPQHF. For the CDR3, the DNA is TGTGCCAGCAGTCCGGACAGGGTGCCGCGTCAGCCCCAGCATTTT.

This clone was seen only once. V usage is TRBV5-6 and J usage is TRBJ1-5, with no clear D. The CDR3 runs to 14 residues. Germline V CDR1 and CDR2: SGHDT, YYEEEE. With 4 bases removed from V and 1 base from J, the gap between germline ends came to 9 bases. CDR3 loop: CASSEKSSNQPQHF. CDR3 nucleotide sequence: TGTGCCAGCAGCGAAAAATCAAGCAATCAGCCCCAGCATTTT.

Note on this clone: The identical CDR3 is also encoded by other nucleotide sequences in the sample. V usage is TRBV9 and J usage is TRBJ2-3; TRBD2 matches at 8 bases. The CDR3 runs 14 residues. Looked up from germline, CDR1 is SGDLS and CDR2 is YYNGEE. Germline trimming cut 3 bases from V and 0 bases from J; bases unmatched to any gene: 0. This CDR3 reads CASSASGSTDTQYF. The CDR3 region has the DNA TGTGCCAGCAGCGCTAGCGGGAGCACAGATACGCAGTATTTT.

The chain recombines TRBV2 with TRBJ2-1; 9 bases align to TRBD1. Germline values: CDR1 SNHLY, CDR2 FYNNEI. With V trimmed by 6 bases and J by 5 bases, 5 bases remained unmatched. The CDR3 totals 14 residues. The DNA for the CDR3 is TGTGCCAGCAGGAGACAGGGGGGGCACAATGAGCAGTTCTTC. It codes for CASRRQGGHNEQFF.

J is TRBJ1-1 and V is TRBV5-1; TRBD1 matches 7 bases. J gave up 4 bases and V 3 bases, and 6 bases lay outside the gene matches. There are 14 residues in the CDR3. Germline V gene lookup returns CDR1 SGHRS and CDR2 YFSETQ. The CDR3 region is CASSSTGAATEAFF. CDR3 in DNA: TGCGCCAGCAGCTCAACAGGGGCTGCCACTGAAGCTTTCTTT.

J is TRBJ2-7 and V is TRBV28; D may be TRBD1 (6 bases). CDR1 is MDHEN and CDR2 is SYDVKM in the germline V gene. Trimming removed 6 bases from V and 1 base from J, with 16 bases in between. This CDR3 spans 15 amino acids. CDR3 DNA: TGTGCCAGCAGGACCCCGGGACAACCATCCTACGAGCAGTACTTC. Translation: CASRTPGQPSYEQYF. Full variable domain (outside the CDR3, taken from reference TRBV28 and TRBJ2-7): DVKVTQSSRYLVKRTGEKVFLECVQDMDHENMFWYRQDPGLGLRLIYFSYDVKMKEKGDIPEGYSVSREKKERFSLILESASTNQTSMYLCASRTPGQPSYEQYFGPGTRLTVT.

The chain employs TRBV27 and TRBJ2-5; 7 nucleotides match TRBD1. The J segment lost 5 bases and the V segment lost 4 bases, leaving 7 bases of the junction unmatched. This CDR3 comprises 14 residues. Germline values: CDR1 MNHEY, CDR2 SMNVEV (reference sequence). The CDR3 here is CASSYTGVGETQYF. The DNA of the CDR3 is TGTGCCAGCAGTTACACAGGGGTGGGGGAGACCCAGTACTTC.

The rearrangement links TRBV19 to TRBJ1-1; the D is unclear. CDR3 length: 12 residues. CDR1 and CDR2 from the germline V gene are LNHDA and SQIVND (reference sequence). The V end lost 6 bases, the J end lost 4 bases, and 9 bases lay between the germline ends. CDR3: CASSIRATEAFF. In DNA, the CDR3 is TGTGCCAGTAGCATCCGGGCCACTGAAGCTTTCTTT.

In the case of this clone: Other DNA sequences from this sample encode an identical CDR3 as well. V and J are TRBV18 and TRBJ2-5; possible D gene TRBD2, 5 bases. The CDR3 is 13 residues long. V was pared by 2 bases and J by 3 bases, with 7 bases between. CDR1 and CDR2 from the germline V gene are KGHSH and LQKENI. CDR3 in DNA: TGTGCCAGCTCACCAACCGGGAAAGAGACCCAGTACTTC. Its translation: CASSPTGKETQYF.

V usage is TRBV28 and J usage is TRBJ2-5, with TRBD2 matching 13 bases. Germline V lookup: CDR1 MDHEN, CDR2 SYDVKM. With 8 bases clipped from V and 2 bases from J, the junction kept 2 bases outside the gene matches. CDR3 length: 14 amino acids. CDR3 DNA: TGTGCCAGCGGGGGACTAGCGGGGCAAGAGACCCAGTACTTC. This sequence encodes CASGGLAGQETQYF.

This chain connects TRBV18 to TRBJ2-1; TRBD1 matches 9 bases. CDR1 and CDR2 from the germline V gene are KGHSH and LQKENI. V lost 2 bases to trimming and J lost 5 bases; unmatched junction nucleotides: 7. CDR3 length: 16 amino acids. CDR3 sequence: CASSPTKGQGNNEQFF. CDR3 nucleotide sequence: TGTGCCAGCTCACCAACCAAGGGACAGGGCAACAATGAGCAGTTCTTC.

J is TRBJ2-7 and V is TRBV6-5; the D is unclear. Trimming removed 5 bases from V and 6 bases from J, with 14 bases in between. The germline V gene encodes CDR1 MNHEY and CDR2 SVGAGI. This CDR3 is 13 amino acids long. This CDR3 is CASSDGLGPEQYF. The CDR3 nucleotides read TGTGCCAGCAGTGACGGCTTAGGCCCCGAGCAGTACTTC.

As concerns this clone: Within the sample, other DNA sequences also encode this same CDR3. The J gene is TRBJ2-3, the V gene TRBV9; no definite D call. Germline CDR1 SGDLS, CDR2 YYNGEE. The V gene lost 0 bases and the J gene lost 4 bases, with 3 bases spanning the gap. This CDR3 contains 12 residues. The CDR3 DNA reads TGTGCCAGCAGCGTAGGTGCAGATACGCAGTATTTT. It codes for CASSVGADTQYF.

This rearrangement joins TRBV19 to TRBJ1-3; D uncertain. CDR3 length: 15 residues. CDR1 and CDR2 (germline): LNHDA, SQIVND (reference sequence). V gave up 4 bases and J gave up 3 bases, with 13 bases separating them. This CDR3 is CASSSPTDFGNTIYF. The CDR3 nucleotides read TGTGCCAGTAGTAGCCCTACAGATTTTGGAAACACCATATATTTT.

This clone was seen just once. Other DNA sequences in the same sample also yield this CDR3. The chain has TRBV5-1 and TRBJ2-1; no firm D call. In germline, CDR1 is SGHRS, CDR2 YFSETQ. With 0 bases removed from V and 7 bases from J, the gap between germline ends came to 5 bases. CDR3 size: 12 residues. This CDR3 is CASSLDGNEQFF. The CDR3 DNA reads TGCGCCAGCAGCTTGGATGGGAATGAGCAGTTCTTC.

The V gene is TRBV10-3, the J gene TRBJ2-1; the match to TRBD1 covers 8 bases. Germline CDR1 is ENHRY and CDR2 is SYGVKD. Trimming cost V 10 bases and J 2 bases; bases outside gene matches: 7. The CDR3 length is 14 residues. The CDR3 protein is CATQDRVPYNEQFF. Written as DNA, the CDR3 is TGTGCCACTCAGGACAGGGTCCCCTACAATGAGCAGTTCTTC.

The chain employs TRBV11-2 and TRBJ1-2; 7 positions match TRBD1. Germline CDR1 is SGHAT and CDR2 is FQNNGV. The CDR3 has 14 residues. V shed 5 bases and J 7 bases; nucleotides not matched to a gene: 10. The CDR3 here is CASSKNRGERGYTF. In DNA, the CDR3 is TGTGCCAGCAGCAAGAACAGGGGAGAGCGTGGCTACACCTTC.

This chain joins TRBV11-2 and TRBJ2-3, with D possibly TRBD2 on 6 matching bases. The CDR3 extends over 14 amino acids. The germline V gene has CDR1 SGHAT and CDR2 FQNNGV. V shed 1 base and J shed 4 bases, with 9 bases lying between them. Written as DNA, the CDR3 is TGTGCCAGCAGCTTAGGACTAGGGGCAGATACGCAGTATTTT. The encoded protein is CASSLGLGADTQYF.

This chain joins TRBV7-8 and TRBJ2-7; 10 bases are shared with TRBD1. CDR1 is SGHVS, CDR2 FQNEAQ, per germline. V trimming: 1 base; J trimming: 3 bases; junction bases outside the gene matches: 6. CDR3 length: 16 residues. The CDR3, as DNA: TGTGCCAGCAGCTTAGTAAAGGGACAGGGGTTCTACGAGCAGTACTTC. It yields the protein CASSLVKGQGFYEQYF. The whole variable domain, filled in from reference TRBV7-8 and TRBJ2-7, reads GAGVSQSPRYKVAKRGQDVALRCDPISGHVSLFWYQQALGQGPEFLTYFQNEAQLDKSGLPSDRFFAERPEGSVSTLKIQRTQQEDSAVYLCASSLVKGQGFYEQYFGPGTRLTVT.

This clone was observed once. J is TRBJ2-1 and V is TRBV7-8; TRBD2 aligns across 7 bases. After removal of 7 bases from V and 7 bases from J, the junction contained 10 bases not matched to a gene. There are 14 residues in the CDR3. CDR1 is SGHVS, CDR2 FQNEAQ, per germline. CDR3 residues: CASKTVGGGNEQFF. The DNA of the CDR3 is TGTGCCAGCAAAACCGTGGGGGGAGGGAATGAGCAGTTCTTC.